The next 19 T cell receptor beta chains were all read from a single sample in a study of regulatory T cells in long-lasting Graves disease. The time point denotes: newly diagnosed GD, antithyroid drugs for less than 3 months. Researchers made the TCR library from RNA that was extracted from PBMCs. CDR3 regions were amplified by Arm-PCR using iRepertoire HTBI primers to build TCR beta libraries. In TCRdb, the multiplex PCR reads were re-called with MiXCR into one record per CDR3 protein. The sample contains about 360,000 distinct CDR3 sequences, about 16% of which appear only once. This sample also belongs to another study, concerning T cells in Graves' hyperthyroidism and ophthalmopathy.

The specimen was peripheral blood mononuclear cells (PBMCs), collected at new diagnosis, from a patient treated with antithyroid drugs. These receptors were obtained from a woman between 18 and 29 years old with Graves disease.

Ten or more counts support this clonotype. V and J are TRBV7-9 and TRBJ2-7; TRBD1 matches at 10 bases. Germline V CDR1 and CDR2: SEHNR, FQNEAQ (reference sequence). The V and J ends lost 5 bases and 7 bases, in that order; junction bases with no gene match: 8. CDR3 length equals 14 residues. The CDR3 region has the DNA TGTGCCAGCAGCCACCGGGACAGGGGATGGGAGCAGTACTTC. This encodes CASSHRDRGWEQYF.

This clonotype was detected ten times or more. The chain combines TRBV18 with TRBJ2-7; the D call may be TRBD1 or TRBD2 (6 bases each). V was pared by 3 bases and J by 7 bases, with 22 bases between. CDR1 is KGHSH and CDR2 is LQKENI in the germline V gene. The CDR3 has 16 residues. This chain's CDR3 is CASSPLRDTQGGEQYF. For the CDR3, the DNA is TGTGCCAGCTCACCGCTAAGAGACACTCAAGGGGGGGAGCAGTACTTC.

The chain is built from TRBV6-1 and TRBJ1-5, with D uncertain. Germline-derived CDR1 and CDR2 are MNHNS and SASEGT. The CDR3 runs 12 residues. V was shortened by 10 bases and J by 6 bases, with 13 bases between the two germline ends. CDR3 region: CATERAGQPQHF. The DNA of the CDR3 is TGTGCCACCGAAAGGGCGGGTCAGCCCCAGCATTTT.

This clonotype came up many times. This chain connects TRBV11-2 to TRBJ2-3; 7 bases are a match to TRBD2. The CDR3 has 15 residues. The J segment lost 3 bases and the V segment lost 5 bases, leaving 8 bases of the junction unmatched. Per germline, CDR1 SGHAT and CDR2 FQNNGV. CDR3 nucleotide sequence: TGTGCCAGCAGCATGCGCGGGGGAGGAACAGATACGCAGTATTTT. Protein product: CASSMRGGGTDTQYF.

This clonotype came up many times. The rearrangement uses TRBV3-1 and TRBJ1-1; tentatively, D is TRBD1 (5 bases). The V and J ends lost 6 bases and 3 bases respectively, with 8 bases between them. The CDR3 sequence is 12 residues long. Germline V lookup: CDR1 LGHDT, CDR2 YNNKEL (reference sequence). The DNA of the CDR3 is TGTGCCAGCAGGTTCAGGGACACTGAAGCTTTCTTT. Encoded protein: CASRFRDTEAFF.

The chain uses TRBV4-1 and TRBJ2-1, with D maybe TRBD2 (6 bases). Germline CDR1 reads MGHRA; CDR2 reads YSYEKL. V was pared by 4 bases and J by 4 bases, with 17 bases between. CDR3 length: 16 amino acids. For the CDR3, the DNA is TGCGCCAGCAGCCGATTCAGGGAGGTAGCGTACAATGAGCAGTTCTTC. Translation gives CASSRFREVAYNEQFF.

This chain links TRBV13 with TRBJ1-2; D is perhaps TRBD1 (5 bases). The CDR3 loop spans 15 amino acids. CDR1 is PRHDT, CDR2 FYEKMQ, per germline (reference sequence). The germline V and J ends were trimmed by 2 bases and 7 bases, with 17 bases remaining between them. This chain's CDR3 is CASSLMGRDFGGYTF. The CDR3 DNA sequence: TGTGCCAGCAGCTTAATGGGCAGGGACTTTGGTGGCTACACCTTC.

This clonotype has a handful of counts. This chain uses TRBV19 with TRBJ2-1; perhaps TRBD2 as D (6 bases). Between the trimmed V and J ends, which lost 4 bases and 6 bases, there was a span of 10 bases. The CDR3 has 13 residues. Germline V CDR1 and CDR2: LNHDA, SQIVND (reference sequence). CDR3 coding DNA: TGTGCCAGTAGTAACCTAGCGATCAATGAGCAGTTCTTC. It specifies CASSNLAINEQFF.

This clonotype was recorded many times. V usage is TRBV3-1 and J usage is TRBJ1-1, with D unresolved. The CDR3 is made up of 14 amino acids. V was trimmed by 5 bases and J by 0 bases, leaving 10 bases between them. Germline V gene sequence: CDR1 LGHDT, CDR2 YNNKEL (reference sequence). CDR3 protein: CASSSLRVNTEAFF. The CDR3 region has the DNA TGTGCCAGCAGCTCCCTTCGAGTGAACACTGAAGCTTTCTTT.

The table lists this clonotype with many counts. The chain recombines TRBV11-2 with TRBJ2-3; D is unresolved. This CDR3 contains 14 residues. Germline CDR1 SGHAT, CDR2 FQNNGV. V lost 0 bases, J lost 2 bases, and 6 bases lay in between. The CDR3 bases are TGTGCCAGCAGCTTAGAGGCCCCCACAGATACGCAGTATTTT. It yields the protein CASSLEAPTDTQYF.

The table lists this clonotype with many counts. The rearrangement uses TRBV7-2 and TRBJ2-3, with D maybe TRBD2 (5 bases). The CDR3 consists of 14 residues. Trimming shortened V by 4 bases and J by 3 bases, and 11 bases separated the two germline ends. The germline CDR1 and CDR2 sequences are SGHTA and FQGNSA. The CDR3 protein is CASSSLTGTDTQYF. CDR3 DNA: TGTGCCAGCAGCTCCCTTACGGGGACAGATACGCAGTATTTT.

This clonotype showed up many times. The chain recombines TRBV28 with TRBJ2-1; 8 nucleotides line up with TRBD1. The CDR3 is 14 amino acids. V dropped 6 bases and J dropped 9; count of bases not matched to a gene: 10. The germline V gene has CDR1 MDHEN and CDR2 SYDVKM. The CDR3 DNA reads TGTGCCAGCAGACACAGGGGGTTTGGTGGTGAGCAGTTCTTC. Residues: CASRHRGFGGEQFF.

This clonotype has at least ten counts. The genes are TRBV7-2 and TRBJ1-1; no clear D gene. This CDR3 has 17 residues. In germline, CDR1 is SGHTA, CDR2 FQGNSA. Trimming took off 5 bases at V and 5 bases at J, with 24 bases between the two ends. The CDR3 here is CASSLSRFAGPNTEAFF. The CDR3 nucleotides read TGTGCCAGCAGCCTGTCGCGGTTCGCAGGTCCTAATACTGAAGCTTTCTTT.

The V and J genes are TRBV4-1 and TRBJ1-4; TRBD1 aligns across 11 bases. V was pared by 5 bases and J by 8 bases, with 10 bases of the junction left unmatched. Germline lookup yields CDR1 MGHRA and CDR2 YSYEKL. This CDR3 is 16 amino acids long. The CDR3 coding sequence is TGCGCCAGCAGCTTCGGACAGGGGGCAGCAGGGGAAAAACTGTTTTTT. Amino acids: CASSFGQGAAGEKLFF.

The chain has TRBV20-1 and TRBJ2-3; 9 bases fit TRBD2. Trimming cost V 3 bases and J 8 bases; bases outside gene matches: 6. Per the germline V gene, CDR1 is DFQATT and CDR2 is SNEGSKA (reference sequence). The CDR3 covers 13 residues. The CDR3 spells CSASGGRVGTQYF. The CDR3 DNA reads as TGCAGTGCTAGCGGCGGGAGGGTCGGTACGCAGTATTTT.

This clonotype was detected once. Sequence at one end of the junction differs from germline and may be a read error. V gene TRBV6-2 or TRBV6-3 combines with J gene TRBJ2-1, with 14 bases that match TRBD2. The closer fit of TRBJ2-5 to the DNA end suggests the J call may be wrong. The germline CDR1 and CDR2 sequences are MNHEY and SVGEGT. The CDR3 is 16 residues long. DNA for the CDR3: TGTGCCAGCAGTGACTCGACTAGCGGGGGGGCAGAGACCCAGTACTTC. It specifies CASSDSTSGGAETQYF.

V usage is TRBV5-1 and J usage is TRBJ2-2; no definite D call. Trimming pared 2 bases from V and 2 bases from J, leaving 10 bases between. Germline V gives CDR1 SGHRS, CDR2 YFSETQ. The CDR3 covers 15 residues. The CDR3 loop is CASSLIQTNTGELFF. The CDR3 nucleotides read TGCGCCAGCAGCTTAATACAGACAAACACCGGGGAGCTGTTTTTT. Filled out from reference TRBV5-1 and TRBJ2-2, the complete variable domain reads KAGVTQTPRYLIKTRGQQVTLSCSPISGHRSVSWYQQTPGQGLQFLFEYFSETQRNKGNFPGRFSGRQFSNSRSEMNVSTLELGDSALYLCASSLIQTNTGELFFGEGSRLTVL.

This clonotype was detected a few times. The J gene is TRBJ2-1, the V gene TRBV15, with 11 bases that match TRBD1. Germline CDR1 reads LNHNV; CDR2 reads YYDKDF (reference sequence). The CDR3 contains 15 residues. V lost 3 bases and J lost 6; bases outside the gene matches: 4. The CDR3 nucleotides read TGTGCCACCAGCAGCGGGACAGGGGGGATCAATGAGCAGTTCTTC. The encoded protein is CATSSGTGGINEQFF.

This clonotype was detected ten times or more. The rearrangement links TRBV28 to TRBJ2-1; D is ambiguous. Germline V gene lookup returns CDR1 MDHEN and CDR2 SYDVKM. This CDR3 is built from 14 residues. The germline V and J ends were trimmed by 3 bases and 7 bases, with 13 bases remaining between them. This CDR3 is CASSFYSSANEQFF. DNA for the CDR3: TGTGCCAGCAGTTTTTACTCCTCTGCTAATGAGCAGTTCTTC.